One T cell receptor beta chain is described in this entry. Its antigen specificity is not known. No base-level quality is on record; no much larger clone is a single base apart. Other nucleotide sequences in the sample specify the same CDR3. CDR1 and CDR2, looked up from the germline V gene, are SGHRS and YFSETQ. From its cysteine to its phenylalanine, the CDR3 spans 16 amino acids. Only the CDR3 DNA stays, 48 bases, in frame from base 1. For this chain, trimming is 0 bases at the V end and 6 bases at the J end, and the number of junction bases without a gene match is 5. The donors were healthy, HIV-negative adults with no recently reported acute infections or vaccinations. Only Caucasian adults living in Nashville, Tennessee, USA were represented among the donors. CD4+ T cells were enriched by magnetic negative selection, after which naive cells were positively selected on CD45RA and the negative fraction was taken as the memory subset. Blood was obtained by leukapheresis, after which PBMCs were separated by Ficoll-Histopaque density gradient centrifugation and cryopreserved in liquid nitrogen vapor phase. Purity and quantity of every magnetically sorted T cell population were checked by analytical flow cytometry. Genomic DNA was isolated from each sorted fraction and quantified by UV absorbance on a Nanodrop 2000c.

The data were obtained in a study of shared clonotypes between healthy human individuals (dated by TCRdb to the early 2020s). Regarding the study in general: The cohort included three men and a couple of women between 18 and 49 years of age. For each donor, CD4 naive and CD4 memory were each given three plates, CD8 naive was given two plates, and CD8 memory was given one plate. Blood TCR repertoires of roughly five healthy adults were deeply sequenced to estimate repertoire size and the extent of clonotype sharing between individuals. Libraries were prepared and TCR repertoires were sequenced by different laboratories using diverse techniques, in order to increase sequencing depth and limit assay-specific biases. Between about 0.85 and 8.9 billion PBMCs per donor were obtained by leukapheresis. What the study reported, not specific to this receptor: Even with the large sequencing depth, rarefaction of the sorted-subset datasets indicated that sequencing was incomplete. Because the study included a small number of donors, the genetic and exposure-history diversity represented was limited. Pairwise subsampling indicated that sequencing depth was expected to affect the degree of clonotype sharing among donors. Clonotypes shared by all four sorted-subset donors showed higher generation probabilities than non-shared clonotypes. Sampling was restricted to blood, and TCR repertoires in tissue are likely to differ from TCR repertoires in blood. Around 5.4% of naive CD4, 3.5% of naive CD8, 2.3% of memory CD4, and approximately 0.4% of memory CD8 clonotypes were shared across several donors. Naive subsets generally had larger estimated clonotype richness than memory subsets did.

TCR CDR3 regions were amplified from genomic DNA by multiplex PCR using the deep immunoSEQ assay. For each cell subset, the extracted genomic DNA was distributed evenly across all wells of several immunoSEQ 96-well plates, and each plate served as one replicate. For sorted subsets, approximately 200 ng of genomic DNA, equivalent to roughly 33,000 T cell genomes, went into each replicate PCR. The purified libraries were quantified using a Qubit 3.0 fluorometer, sized with a Bioanalyzer 2100, and then quantified again using the KAPA Library Quantification kit. Each immunoSEQ 96-well plate was sequenced on its own single-read 150-cycle Illumina NextSeq 550 flow cell. The original methods were these. Because the immunoSEQ output held only junctional sequences and lacked quality scores, the filtering could not match the filtering applied to full-length reads. To assign V/J genes and CDR3, sequences were annotated against IMGT germline references using PyIR, a Python wrapper for IgBLAST v1.9. Reads with weak V/J assignments (E-value above 1e-6), missing CDR3, stop codons, out-of-frame junctions, or ambiguous translated residues were removed. V3J clonotypes were defined as sequences sharing the same inferred V gene, J gene, and CDR3 amino acid sequence. Percentage overlap between repertoires was computed as shared unique clonotypes divided by the size of the smaller repertoire. Richness of each repertoire was evaluated using RTK rarefaction, the Chao1 estimator, and Recon v2.1 estimates of unobserved clonotypes. OLGA was used to compute generation probabilities for all TCRbeta clonotypes that the gDNA method yielded from a handful of donors. TCRdb's version of the immuneACCESS table is confined to in-frame rearrangements and falls short of the full clone set. An unresolved V gene accounts for under half of the shortfall where checked; the remainder is of unknown origin. From that table come the V and J calls and clone size; the DNA was used to work out D and trimming. A total of roughly 2.6 million clones appear in this sample, more than 90% of them only once. In total, the top ten clones hold about 0.13% of the sample.

Sequencing used naive CD4+ T cells sorted from blood. This specimen's cell subset or site label, per the study, means: CD45RA+ positively selected. The source is a man aged 18 to 35 in good health. The rearranged chain carries TRBV5-1 and TRBJ2-2; the junction holds 10 bases that match TRBD2. The sequence in DNA is TGCGCCAGCAGCTTGGGGGCTAGCGGGGGACCCGGGGAGCTGTTTTTT. Translated, this is CASSLGASGGPGELFF.